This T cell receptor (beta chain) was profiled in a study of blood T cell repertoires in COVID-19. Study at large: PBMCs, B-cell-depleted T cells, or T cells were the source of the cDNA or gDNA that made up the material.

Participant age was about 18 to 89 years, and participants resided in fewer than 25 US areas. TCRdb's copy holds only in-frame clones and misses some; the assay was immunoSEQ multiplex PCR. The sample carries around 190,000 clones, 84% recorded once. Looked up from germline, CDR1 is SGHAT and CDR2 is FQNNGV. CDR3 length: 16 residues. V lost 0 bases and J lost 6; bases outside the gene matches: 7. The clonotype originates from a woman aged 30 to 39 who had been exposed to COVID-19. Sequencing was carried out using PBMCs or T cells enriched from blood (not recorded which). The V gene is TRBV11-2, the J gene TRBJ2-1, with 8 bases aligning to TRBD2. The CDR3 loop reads CASSLDSGVPLNEQFF. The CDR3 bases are TGTGCCAGCAGCTTAGATAGCGGGGTCCCCCTCAATGAGCAGTTCTTC.